The rows below give T cell receptor beta chains drawn from one sample of a study of technical replicates of blood from a few donors. Generated by immunoSEQ multiplex PCR, the TCRdb table keeps only in-frame clones and is missing some. Of approximately 52,000 clones in the sample, 70% to 90% are singletons; the top ten hold approximately 5.9%. The sequenced sample was PBMCs. The receptors originated from a human donor in good health. Some clones in this sample may be carry-over from other donors' samples. CDR3s include the opening cysteine and the closing phenylalanine or tryptophan. Fields, in order: clone size, D gene, V gene, J gene, CDR3 protein, CDR3 DNA. A D gene is named only where the DNA matches it firmly. Size is stated for part of the rows, as once, few or many counts, or as a class when the clone is expanded.

>NA|TRBD2|TRBV6-1|TRBJ2-3
CASSGDTDTQYF
TGTGCCAGTAGCGGGGATACAGATACGCAGTATTTT
>NA|NA|TRBV4-3|TRBJ1-5
CASSQDFPVSNQPQHF
TGCGCCAGCAGCCAAGATTTCCCCGTTAGCAATCAGCCCCAGCATTTT
>once|NA|TRBV15|TRBJ1-4
CATSRGSRGGEKLFF
TGTGCCACCAGCAGGGGGTCCAGAGGGGGTGAAAAACTGTTTTTT
>once|TRBD1|TRBV5-4|TRBJ1-4
CASSTRDSNEKLFF
TGTGCCAGCAGCACCCGGGACAGTAATGAAAAACTGTTTTTT
>NA|TRBD1|TRBV15|TRBJ1-5
CATSRLLRDRDNQPQHF
TGTGCCACCAGCAGACTCCTCCGGGACAGGGACAATCAGCCCCAGCATTTT
>NA|TRBD1|TRBV4-2|TRBJ1-5
CASSLSVRTRDSDQPQHF
TGTGCCAGCAGCCTATCAGTTAGGACCAGGGACAGCGATCAGCCCCAGCATTTT
>few|TRBD1|TRBV10-3|TRBJ1-1
CAISVGQGGTEAFF
TGTGCCATCAGTGTTGGCCAGGGGGGCACTGAAGCTTTCTTT
>NA|NA|TRBV12-5|TRBJ2-3
CASGRQDPVDTQYF
TGTGCTAGTGGACGACAGGATCCGGTGGATACGCAGTATTTT
>NA|NA|TRBV4-1|TRBJ1-6
CASSRLEDSVRGSALHF
TGCGCCAGCAGCCGCCTTGAGGACTCCGTAAGGGGGTCGGCCCTCCACTTT
>NA|NA|TRBV5-6|TRBJ1-4
CASSFGNSLNEKLFF
TGTGCCAGCAGCTTTGGAAATAGCCTCAATGAAAAACTGTTTTTT
>NA|NA|TRBV5-4|TRBJ1-5
CASSSGVGRNQPQHF
TGTGCCAGCAGCTCGGGGGTTGGGAGGAATCAGCCCCAGCATTTT
>NA|NA|TRBV30|TRBJ2-7
CAWSVLAGDHEQYF
TGTGCCTGGAGTGTATTGGCAGGGGACCACGAGCAGTACTTC
>once|TRBD1|TRBV30|TRBJ1-1
CACNRGQRTEAFF
TGTGCCTGTAACAGGGGGCAGCGCACTGAAGCTTTCTTT